These 9 T cell receptor beta chains came from one sample sequenced in a study of blood T cell repertoires in COVID-19. Using immunoSEQ multiplex PCR, the repertoire was profiled, and TCRdb retains in-frame clones only, with some absent. The profile shows about 410,000 clones, 70% to 90% of them singletons. Input material: peripheral blood. These receptors all stem from a middle-aged woman with COVID-19, enrolled during active disease.

The V call is TRBV9, the J call TRBJ1-5, with D perhaps matching TRBD1 (5 bases). Germline CDR1 is SGDLS and CDR2 is YYNGEE. The V gene lost 0 bases and the J gene lost 6 bases, with 10 bases spanning the gap. This CDR3 has 14 residues. The CDR3 here is CASSVAGWGQPQHF. For the CDR3, the DNA is TGTGCCAGCAGCGTAGCAGGGTGGGGTCAGCCCCAGCATTTT.

The chain couples TRBV11-3 to TRBJ1-1; 7 bases are shared with TRBD1. The V and J ends lost 5 bases and 2 bases, in that order; junction bases with no gene match: 17. The V gene's germline CDR1 is SGHNT and CDR2 YENEEA. The CDR3 runs 18 residues. The CDR3, as DNA: TGTGCCAGCAGCCGGCGCCTATGGGGACAGCCAGCAAACACTGAAGCTTTCTTT. Its protein product is CASSRRLWGQPANTEAFF. Full variable domain (outside the CDR3, taken from reference TRBV11-3 and TRBJ1-1): EAGVVQSPRYKIIEKKQPVAFWCNPISGHNTLYWYLQNLGQGPELLIRYENEEAVDDSQLPKDRFSAERLKGVDSTLKIQPAELGDSAVYLCASSRRLWGQPANTEAFFGQGTRLTVV.

The chain recombines TRBV6-2 or TRBV6-3 with TRBJ1-2; no definite D call. CDR1 and CDR2 from the germline V gene are MNHEY and SVGEGT. V was clipped by 0 bases and J by 7 bases, with 6 bases between them. This CDR3 comprises 12 residues. The CDR3 nucleotides read TGTGCCAGCAGTTACTCGTTTCGTGGCTACACCTTC. It specifies CASSYSFRGYTF.

This clone was recorded once. This chain uses TRBV7-2 with TRBJ1-2, with 9 bases aligning to TRBD1. The CDR3 runs 15 residues. V lost 3 bases, J lost 7 bases, and 9 bases stayed unmatched. Germline CDR1 reads SGHTA; CDR2 reads FQGNSA. In nucleotides, the CDR3 is TGTGCCAGCAGCTTCACCGGGACAGGGAGCTCTGGCTACACCTTC. It codes for CASSFTGTGSSGYTF.

The V and J genes are TRBV9 and TRBJ2-2; D perhaps matches TRBD1 (6 bases). The germline V and J ends were trimmed by 1 base and 6 bases, with 13 bases remaining between them. CDR3 size: 15 residues. Germline V gene data show CDR1 as SGDLS and CDR2 as YYNGEE. The CDR3 loop reads CASSVLNGGAGELFF. The CDR3 nucleotides read TGTGCCAGCAGCGTATTGAATGGGGGCGCCGGGGAGCTGTTTTTT.

The rearrangement uses TRBV19 and TRBJ2-3; 7 bases line up with TRBD2. The CDR3 loop spans 14 amino acids. Germline V CDR1 and CDR2: LNHDA, SQIVND (reference sequence). V shed 5 bases, J shed 2 bases, and the junction held 4 bases outside the gene matches. The CDR3 spells CASSVGGNTDTQYF. CDR3 in DNA: TGTGCCAGTAGTGTCGGGGGGAACACAGATACGCAGTATTTT.

This clone was recorded once. The V call is TRBV15, the J call TRBJ2-7; no clear D. Germline CDR1 reads LNHNV; CDR2 reads YYDKDF (reference sequence). The length of the CDR3 is 15 residues. Trimming cost V 0 bases and J 0 bases, with 9 bases left between them. CDR3 residues: CATSREPGPSYEQYF. In nucleotides, the CDR3 is TGTGCCACCAGCAGAGAGCCGGGTCCCTCCTACGAGCAGTACTTC.

CDR3: CASSFTGQYNQPQHF. DNA for the CDR3: TGTGCCAGCTCGTTTACAGGACAGTACAATCAGCCCCAGCATTTT. J is TRBJ1-5 and V is TRBV27; tentatively, D is TRBD1 (6 bases). The germline V and J ends were trimmed by 8 bases and 3 bases, with 17 bases remaining between them. CDR3 length equals 15 residues. The germline V gene encodes CDR1 MNHEY and CDR2 SMNVEV (reference sequence).

The chain couples TRBV7-9 to TRBJ1-1; D may be TRBD1 (5 bases). This CDR3 region has 15 residues. The V end lost 5 bases, the J end lost 1 base, and 14 bases lay between the germline ends. CDR1 is SEHNR, CDR2 FQNEAQ, per germline (reference sequence). CDR3 nucleotide sequence: TGTGCCAGCAGCCCCCCGGCGGGGGGGAACACTGAAGCTTTCTTT. This codes for CASSPPAGGNTEAFF.